The 30 T cell receptor beta chains below all came from one sample that was sequenced in a study of tumor-infiltrating lymphocytes in localized non-small cell lung cancer. The repertoire was sequenced with immunoSEQ multiplex PCR; TCRdb's copy has only in-frame clones and lacks some. The repertoire holds 15,000 to 20,000 clones, with approximately 79% as singletons. Sequenced sample: lung tumor tissue. The receptors were gathered from a human donor with non-small cell lung cancer.

This sequence joins TRBV30 and TRBJ1-2, with TRBD1 as a possible D gene (5 bases). The CDR3 is 15 amino acids. The V end was cut by 0 bases, the J end by 2 bases, with 13 bases between. CDR1 and CDR2 (germline): GTSNPN, SVGIG (reference sequence). CDR3: CAWSVGHEGNYGYTF. The CDR3 bases are TGTGCCTGGAGTGTAGGACACGAGGGGAACTATGGCTACACCTTC.

The rearrangement joins TRBV6-1 to TRBJ1-6; tentatively, D is TRBD1 (5 bases). The CDR3 consists of 15 residues. Germline V gives CDR1 MNHNS, CDR2 SASEGT. V was cut by 5 bases and J by 7 bases, with 15 bases left in between. The CDR3 region has the DNA TGTGCCAGCAGTTTACGGACACTGGGGAATTCACCCCTCCACTTT. Protein product: CASSLRTLGNSPLHF.

V usage is TRBV19 and J usage is TRBJ2-1; 7 positions match TRBD2. V lost 8 bases to trimming and J lost 4 bases; unmatched junction nucleotides: 11. The CDR3 length is 15 residues. The germline V gene encodes CDR1 LNHDA and CDR2 SQIVND (reference sequence). This chain's CDR3 is CASVAGAGGYNEQFF. CDR3 sequence (DNA): TGTGCCAGTGTTGCGGGAGCGGGTGGATACAATGAGCAGTTCTTC.

The chain couples TRBV28 to TRBJ2-3, with 9 bases aligning to TRBD2. In germline, CDR1 is MDHEN, CDR2 SYDVKM. CDR3 size: 16 residues. The V and J ends lost 5 bases and 0 bases, in that order; junction bases with no gene match: 6. DNA for the CDR3: TGTGCCAGCAGTCCCTTGAGCGGGGGGAGCACAGATACGCAGTATTTT. Amino acids: CASSPLSGGSTDTQYF.

The J gene is TRBJ2-7, the V gene TRBV6-4; D is unclear. The V end was cut by 3 bases, the J end by 7 bases, with 13 bases between. CDR3 length equals 13 residues. Germline lookup yields CDR1 MRHNA and CDR2 SNTAGT. The CDR3 DNA is TGTGCCAGCAGTGAATATGGGCCCGGGGAGCAGTACTTC. Protein sequence: CASSEYGPGEQYF.

The V gene is TRBV15, the J gene TRBJ2-7; 8 positions agree with TRBD2. Germline lookup yields CDR1 LNHNV and CDR2 YYDKDF (reference sequence). J was trimmed by 3 bases and V by 5 bases; bases with no gene match: 9. The CDR3 length is 15 residues. The CDR3 DNA sequence: TGTGCCACCAGCGGCCGACTAGCGCAGGGCTACGAGCAGTACTTC. Translating gives CATSGRLAQGYEQYF.

The chain joins TRBV27 to TRBJ1-4; D is possibly TRBD1 (6 bases). Trimming shortened V by 6 bases and J by 3 bases, and 14 bases separated the two germline ends. Germline CDR1 MNHEY, CDR2 SMNVEV (reference sequence). This CDR3 is built from 15 residues. The CDR3 bases are TGTGCCAGCAGACCCAAGGGGGGGGCTAATGAAAAACTGTTTTTT. Amino acids: CASRPKGGANEKLFF. Based on the CDR3 plus reference TRBV27 and TRBJ1-4, the full variable domain is EAQVTQNPRYLITVTGKKLTVTCSQNMNHEYMSWYRQDPGLGLRQIYYSMNVEVTDKGDVPEGYKVSRKEKRNFPLILESPSPNQTSLYFCASRPKGGANEKLFFGSGTQLSVL.

This clone was seen more than once but under ten times. This chain joins TRBV5-1 and TRBJ1-1; 9 bases fit TRBD1. Germline loops: CDR1 SGHRS, CDR2 YFSETQ. The J segment lost 5 bases and the V segment lost 1 base, leaving 6 bases of the junction unmatched. The CDR3 covers 15 residues. The CDR3 region has the DNA TGCGCCAGCAGCTTGAGGACAGGGGACAAAACTGAAGCTTTCTTT. Its translation: CASSLRTGDKTEAFF.

The chain joins TRBV9 to TRBJ2-1, with 13 bases that match TRBD2. Unmatched junction bases numbered 0, after V lost 0 bases and J lost 6 bases. The CDR3 has 15 residues. Germline loops: CDR1 SGDLS, CDR2 YYNGEE. The CDR3: CASSVGLAGGNEQFF. The CDR3 bases are TGTGCCAGCAGCGTAGGACTAGCGGGGGGCAATGAGCAGTTCTTC.

V gene TRBV5-1 combines with J gene TRBJ1-1; weak D call: TRBD1 (5 bases). V was shortened by 4 bases and J by 0 bases, with 10 bases between the two germline ends. The CDR3 length is 14 residues. Germline V gene sequence: CDR1 SGHRS, CDR2 YFSETQ. Here the CDR3 DNA reads TGCGCCAGCAGCCGCGGGGGGATGAACACTGAAGCTTTCTTT. Protein sequence: CASSRGGMNTEAFF.

This rearrangement joins TRBV30 to TRBJ1-1, with TRBD1 matching 8 bases. The CDR3 runs 17 residues. Germline values: CDR1 GTSNPN, CDR2 SVGIG (reference sequence). The trim removed 2 bases at V and 1 base at J, leaving 12 bases unmatched. CDR3 residues: CAWSLPTPGQENTEAFF. The CDR3 region has the DNA TGTGCCTGGAGTCTCCCCACCCCGGGACAGGAGAACACTGAAGCTTTCTTT.

The genes are TRBV5-1 and TRBJ2-3, with D possibly TRBD2 on 5 matching bases. V was trimmed by 4 bases and J by 6 bases, leaving 9 bases between them. Germline CDR1 SGHRS, CDR2 YFSETQ. The CDR3 runs 12 residues. The CDR3 bases are TGCGCCAGCAGCCTAGCAAGCGATACGCAGTATTTT. It codes for CASSLASDTQYF.

The V gene is TRBV11-1, the J gene TRBJ2-4; 13 bases are a match to TRBD2. The CDR3 has 15 amino acids. Trimming at V came to 3 bases and at J to 7 bases, leaving 3 bases not matched to a gene. The germline gives CDR1 SGHAT, CDR2 FQDESV (reference sequence). The CDR3 nucleotides read TGTGCCAGCAGCTTCGGACTAGCGGGAGAGAACATTCAGTACTTC. It is translated as CASSFGLAGENIQYF.

Regarding this clone: Because the CDR3's place on the DNA is in doubt, the DNA is left out and the CDR3 is given as listed by TCRdb. V gene TRBV21-1 combines with J gene TRBJ1-1; the D call TRBD1 from the table was never checked on the DNA. TRBV21-1 is classified as a pseudogene. The CDR3 numbers 17 amino acids, ends counted. Here the CDR3 reads CASSPRTVGRGNTEAFF.

The CDR3 nucleotides are TGTGCCAGCAGACTAGCGAGCTCCTACAATGAGCAGTTCTTC. Its protein is CASRLASSYNEQFF. The chain joins TRBV2 to TRBJ2-1; 7 bases map to TRBD2. Germline V gene data show CDR1 as SNHLY and CDR2 as FYNNEI. Trimming cost V 6 bases and J 0 bases; bases outside gene matches: 2. The CDR3 extends over 14 amino acids. Supplemented by reference TRBV2 and TRBJ2-1, the full variable domain reads EPEVTQTPSHQVTQMGQEVILRCVPISNHLYFYWYRQILGQKVEFLVSFYNNEISEKSEIFDDQFSVERPDGSNFTLKIRSTKLEDSAMYFCASRLASSYNEQFFGPGTRLTVL.

V usage is TRBV21-1 and J usage is TRBJ2-3; the table gives TRBD1 as D, unverified against the DNA. TRBV21-1 counts as a pseudogene. The CDR3 runs 20 residues. The CDR3 nucleotides are TGTGCCAGCAGCAAAGTTCTGGCCGAGAGGACAGGGGGCGGGACAGATACGCAGTATTTT. Amino acid sequence: CASSKVLAERTGGGTDTQYF.

The rearrangement joins TRBV7-8 to TRBJ1-6; 7 bases are shared with TRBD1. This CDR3 region has 16 residues. Germline V CDR1 and CDR2: SGHVS, FQNEAQ. V lost 5 bases, J lost 1 base, and 5 bases stayed unmatched. CDR3 nucleotide sequence: TGTGCCAGCAGCCCGCAGACAGGGTCCTATAATTCACCCCTCCACTTT. Encoded protein: CASSPQTGSYNSPLHF.

This CDR3 is CASSPRQPNTGELFF. As DNA, the CDR3 is TGTGCCAGCTCACCTAGACAGCCGAACACCGGGGAGCTGTTTTTT. The chain uses TRBV18 and TRBJ2-2; D possibly corresponds to TRBD1 (5 bases). The CDR3 has 15 amino acids. Germline V gene lookup returns CDR1 KGHSH and CDR2 LQKENI. V was cut by 3 bases and J by 0 bases, with 8 bases left in between.

This chain connects TRBV7-9 to TRBJ2-6; 7 nucleotides line up with TRBD1. With V trimmed by 3 bases and J by 2 bases, 7 bases remained unmatched. CDR1 and CDR2 from the germline V gene are SEHNR and FQNEAQ (reference sequence). The CDR3 is 17 residues long. CDR3: CASSFLWTGAGANVLTF. The CDR3 DNA reads as TGTGCCAGCAGCTTCCTCTGGACAGGCGCTGGGGCCAACGTCCTGACTTTC.

V gene TRBV4-3 combines with J gene TRBJ2-7, with 9 nucleotides matching TRBD2. Trimming at V came to 0 bases and at J to 5 bases, leaving 14 bases not matched to a gene. CDR1 and CDR2 (germline): LGHNA, YSLEER. The CDR3 spans 18 residues. The CDR3 sequence: CASSQDWVAGGQVNEQYF. The CDR3 DNA reads as TGCGCCAGCAGCCAAGATTGGGTCGCGGGAGGGCAGGTCAACGAGCAGTACTTC.

This chain connects TRBV11-2 to TRBJ1-1; 7 nucleotides align to TRBD1. The CDR3 spans 15 residues. The germline CDR1 and CDR2 sequences are SGHAT and FQNNGV. V dropped 5 bases and J dropped 11; count of bases not matched to a gene: 17. CDR3 sequence: CASSLKGGPGFWAFF. In DNA, the CDR3 is TGTGCCAGCAGCCTCAAAGGGGGCCCGGGGTTCTGGGCTTTCTTT.

The J gene is TRBJ1-1, the V gene TRBV6-5; D gene uncertain. Trimming cost V 0 bases and J 0 bases, with 8 bases left between them. Per the germline V gene, CDR1 is MNHEY and CDR2 is SVGAGI. This CDR3 has 15 residues. CDR3 sequence (DNA): TGTGCCAGCAGTTACTCTAGAAACTTGAACACTGAAGCTTTCTTT. It codes for CASSYSRNLNTEAFF.

V is TRBV11-3 and J is TRBJ1-1, with D possibly matching TRBD1 (6 bases). Trimming took off 6 bases at V and 1 base at J, with 12 bases between the two ends. The germline V gene has CDR1 SGHNT and CDR2 YENEEA. This CDR3 region has 14 residues. In nucleotides, the CDR3 is TGTGCCAGCAGTCCACAGGGAGGGAACACTGAAGCTTTCTTT. It codes for CASSPQGGNTEAFF.

The chain employs TRBV27 and TRBJ1-2; D is possibly TRBD1 (6 bases). The V end was cut by 9 bases, the J end by 0 bases, with 17 bases between. The CDR3 extends over 15 amino acids. CDR1 is MNHEY and CDR2 is SMNVEV in the germline V gene (reference sequence). The CDR3 is CASGAQGETNYGYTF. CDR3 coding DNA: TGTGCCAGTGGGGCACAGGGCGAGACTAACTATGGCTACACCTTC.

This chain connects TRBV5-1 to TRBJ2-5; either TRBD1 or TRBD2 may supply D (7 bases each). The CDR3 length is 16 residues. Looked up from germline, CDR1 is SGHRS and CDR2 is YFSETQ. Trimming took off 4 bases at V and 2 bases at J, with 18 bases between the two ends. CDR3 region: CASSPARGGSQETQYF. CDR3 nucleotides: TGCGCCAGCAGCCCAGCCAGGGGGGGTAGTCAAGAGACCCAGTACTTC. The full variable domain, in which reference TRBV5-1 and TRBJ2-5 provide the parts outside the CDR3, is KAGVTQTPRYLIKTRGQQVTLSCSPISGHRSVSWYQQTPGQGLQFLFEYFSETQRNKGNFPGRFSGRQFSNSRSEMNVSTLELGDSALYLCASSPARGGSQETQYFGPGTRLLVL.

This clone came up once. The chain couples TRBV19 to TRBJ1-3; D not resolved. The CDR3 is made up of 15 amino acids. Germline V gives CDR1 LNHDA, CDR2 SQIVND (reference sequence). V gave up 9 bases and J gave up 0 bases, with 15 bases separating them. In DNA, the CDR3 is TGTGCCAGCCTGTCTCTCCTGAGCTCTGGAAACACCATATATTTT. Its translation is CASLSLLSSGNTIYF.

V gene TRBV2 combines with J gene TRBJ1-5; D gene ambiguous. Trimming removed 4 bases at V and 6 bases at J, with 10 bases between. The CDR3 sequence is 13 residues long. Looked up from germline, CDR1 is SNHLY and CDR2 is FYNNEI. CDR3 amino acids: CASSVGQFQPQHF. CDR3 nucleotides: TGTGCCAGCAGTGTTGGGCAGTTTCAGCCCCAGCATTTT.

The chain uses TRBV7-2 and TRBJ1-2, with unresolved D. V lost 1 base, J lost 8 bases, and 5 bases lay in between. Germline V gene sequence: CDR1 SGHTA, CDR2 FQGNSA. The CDR3 runs to 11 residues. The CDR3 bases are TGTGCCAGCAGCTTAGTATCCGGCTACACCTTC. It specifies CASSLVSGYTF. The full variable domain, completed using reference TRBV7-2 and TRBJ1-2, is GAGVSQSPSNKVTEKGKDVELRCDPISGHTALYWYRQSLGQGLEFLIYFQGNSAPDKSGLPSDRFSAERTGGSVSTLTIQRTQQEDSAVYLCASSLVSGYTFGSGTRLTVV.

The rearrangement links TRBV30 to TRBJ1-5, with 11 nucleotides matching TRBD1. This CDR3 has 16 amino acids. V lost 0 bases and J lost 11; bases outside the gene matches: 12. Germline V gene sequence: CDR1 GTSNPN, CDR2 SVGIG (reference sequence). The CDR3 region has the DNA TGTGCCTGGAGTGTAACCGGGACAGGGGGATCAGGGGCCCAGCATTTT. This gives the protein CAWSVTGTGGSGAQHF.

The chain is built from TRBV7-2 and TRBJ1-2, with D tentatively TRBD1 (5 bases). The CDR3 has 13 amino acids. The germline V and J ends were trimmed by 5 bases and 8 bases, with 15 bases remaining between them. CDR1 SGHTA and CDR2 FQGNSA come from the germline V gene. The CDR3 region has the DNA TGTGCCAGCAGCGGGGGGGTCCGTCAGGGCTACACCTTC. It translates to CASSGGVRQGYTF.